This entry concerns a single TCR beta chain. In the source study's methods: The assay estimated nucleated cells by amplifying reference gene primers. TCRdb keeps only in-frame clones here, not all; method: immunoSEQ multiplex PCR. V and J calls and clone size follow that table, whereas D and trimming were derived from the DNA. Of some 64,000 clones listed, around 77% were seen once; the top ten hold about 22%. The data were taken from a study of blood T cell repertoires in COVID-19. Study information: PBMCs, B-cell-depleted T cells, or T cells provided the cDNA or gDNA that made up the material.

Trimming removed 2 bases at V and 1 base at J, with 7 bases between. The CDR3 covers 14 residues. The germline V gene has CDR1 MNHEY and CDR2 SVGAGI. Source material: peripheral blood. The V and J genes are TRBV6-5 and TRBJ2-3; D perhaps matches TRBD1 (5 bases). The receptor's source is a man older than 75 with active or convalescent COVID-19. The CDR3 reads CASSYQQGTDTQYF. For the CDR3, the DNA is TGTGCCAGCAGTTACCAACAGGGCACAGATACGCAGTATTTT.